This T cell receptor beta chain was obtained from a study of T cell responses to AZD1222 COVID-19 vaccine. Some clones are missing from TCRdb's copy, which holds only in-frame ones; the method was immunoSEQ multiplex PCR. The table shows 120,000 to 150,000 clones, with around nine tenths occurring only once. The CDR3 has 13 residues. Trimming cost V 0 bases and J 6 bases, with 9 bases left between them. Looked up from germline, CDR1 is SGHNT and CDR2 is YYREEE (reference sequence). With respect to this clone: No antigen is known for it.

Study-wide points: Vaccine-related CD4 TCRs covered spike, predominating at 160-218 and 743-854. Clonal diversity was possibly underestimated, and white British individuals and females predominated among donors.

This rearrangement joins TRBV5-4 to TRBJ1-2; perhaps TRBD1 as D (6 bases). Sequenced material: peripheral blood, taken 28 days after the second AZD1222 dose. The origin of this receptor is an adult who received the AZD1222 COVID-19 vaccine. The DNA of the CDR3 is TGTGCCAGCAGCTTGGCTCCAGGGGATGGCTACACCTTC. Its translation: CASSLAPGDGYTF.